The T cell receptor (beta chain) under discussion was sequenced for a study of PD-1 blockade in classical Hodgkin lymphoma. Produced via immunoSEQ multiplex PCR; TCRdb's table is partial and in-frame only. The table includes about 28,000 clones, 83% detected once. In germline, CDR1 is SGHDT, CDR2 YYEEEE. Trimming took 6 bases from V and 13 from J, leaving 19 bases between them. The CDR3 sequence is 13 residues long. In every patient, relapse followed autologous stem cell transplantation, while exposure to brentuximab vedotin differed. The chain links TRBV5-6 to TRBJ2-2, with D perhaps TRBD1 (6 bases). The sample consisted of peripheral blood mononuclear cells (PBMCs), taken before the second cycle of nivolumab. This receptor was identified in a human donor with classical Hodgkin lymphoma. The CDR3 sequence is CASTRGTRDGLFF. The CDR3 bases are TGTGCCAGCACCCGAGGGACAAGGGATGGGCTGTTTTTT.